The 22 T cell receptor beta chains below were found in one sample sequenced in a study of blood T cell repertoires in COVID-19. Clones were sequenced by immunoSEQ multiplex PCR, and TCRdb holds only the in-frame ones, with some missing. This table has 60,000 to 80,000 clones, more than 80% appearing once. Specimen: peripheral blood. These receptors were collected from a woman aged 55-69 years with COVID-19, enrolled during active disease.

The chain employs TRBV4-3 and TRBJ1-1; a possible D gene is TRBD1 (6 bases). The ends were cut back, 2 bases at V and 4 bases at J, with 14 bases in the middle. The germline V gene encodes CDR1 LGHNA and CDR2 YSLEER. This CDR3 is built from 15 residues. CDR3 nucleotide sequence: TGCGCCAGCAGCCAACGACAGGCTGTGAGCACTGAAGCTTTCTTT. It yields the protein CASSQRQAVSTEAFF.

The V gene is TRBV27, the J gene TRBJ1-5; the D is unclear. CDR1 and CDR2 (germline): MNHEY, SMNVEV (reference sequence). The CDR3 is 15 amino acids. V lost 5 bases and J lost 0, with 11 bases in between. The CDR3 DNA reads TGTGCCAGCAGTCAACAGTTTTATAGCAATCAGCCCCAGCATTTT. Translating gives CASSQQFYSNQPQHF.

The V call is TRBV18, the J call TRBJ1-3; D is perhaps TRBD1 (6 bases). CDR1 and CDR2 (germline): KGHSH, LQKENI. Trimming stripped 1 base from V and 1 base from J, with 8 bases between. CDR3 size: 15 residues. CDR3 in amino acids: CASSPQGVSGNTIYF. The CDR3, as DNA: TGTGCCAGCTCACCACAGGGGGTATCTGGAAACACCATATATTTT.

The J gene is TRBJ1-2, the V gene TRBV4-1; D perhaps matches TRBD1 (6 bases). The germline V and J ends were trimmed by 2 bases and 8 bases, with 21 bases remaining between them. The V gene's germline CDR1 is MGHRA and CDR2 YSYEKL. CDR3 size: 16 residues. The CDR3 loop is CASSQRDTAGVGGYTF. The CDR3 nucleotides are TGCGCCAGCAGCCAACGGGACACAGCTGGGGTAGGAGGCTACACCTTC.

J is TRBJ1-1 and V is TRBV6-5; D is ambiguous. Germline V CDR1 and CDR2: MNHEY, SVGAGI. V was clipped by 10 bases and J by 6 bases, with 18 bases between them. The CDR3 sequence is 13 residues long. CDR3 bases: TGTGCCAACCGACGGGAGGGTTTTCCTGAAGCTTTCTTT. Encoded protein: CANRREGFPEAFF.

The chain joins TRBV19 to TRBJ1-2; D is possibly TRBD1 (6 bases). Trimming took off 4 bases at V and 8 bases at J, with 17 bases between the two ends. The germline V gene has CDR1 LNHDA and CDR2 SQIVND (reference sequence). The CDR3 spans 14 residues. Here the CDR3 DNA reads TGTGCCAGTAGTACCCCCGCGGGGGCAGAAGGCTACACCTTC. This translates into CASSTPAGAEGYTF.

CDR3 region: CASSLDPSGRAFEQFF. The CDR3 DNA reads as TGTGCCAGCAGCTTAGACCCGAGCGGGAGGGCCTTTGAGCAGTTCTTC. This sequence joins TRBV7-9 and TRBJ2-1; 10 bases fit TRBD2. J gave up 9 bases and V 1 base, and 9 bases lay outside the gene matches. Germline V gene lookup returns CDR1 SEHNR and CDR2 FQNEAQ (reference sequence). The CDR3 totals 16 residues.

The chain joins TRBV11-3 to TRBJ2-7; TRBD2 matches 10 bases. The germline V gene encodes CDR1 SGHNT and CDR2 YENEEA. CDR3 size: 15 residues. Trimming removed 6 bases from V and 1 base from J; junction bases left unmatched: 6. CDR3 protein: CASSLTSGKSYEQYF. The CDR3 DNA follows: TGTGCCAGCAGTCTTACTAGCGGGAAATCCTACGAGCAGTACTTC. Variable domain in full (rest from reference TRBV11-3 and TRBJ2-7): EAGVVQSPRYKIIEKKQPVAFWCNPISGHNTLYWYLQNLGQGPELLIRYENEEAVDDSQLPKDRFSAERLKGVDSTLKIQPAELGDSAVYLCASSLTSGKSYEQYFGPGTRLTVT.

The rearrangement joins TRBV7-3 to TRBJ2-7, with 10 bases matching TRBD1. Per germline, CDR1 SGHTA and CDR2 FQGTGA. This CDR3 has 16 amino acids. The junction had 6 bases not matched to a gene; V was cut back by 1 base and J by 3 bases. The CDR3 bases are TGTGCCAGCAGCTTAAACGTCGGACAGGGGGTCTACGAGCAGTACTTC. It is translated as CASSLNVGQGVYEQYF.

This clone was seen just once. The CDR3 reads CASSLITGGNSNQPQHF. The CDR3 DNA reads as TGTGCCAGCAGCTTAATTACGGGCGGGAATAGCAATCAGCCCCAGCATTTT. J is TRBJ1-5 and V is TRBV7-9; no clear D. Trimming pared 2 bases from V and 0 bases from J, leaving 14 bases between. Germline V gives CDR1 SEHNR, CDR2 FQNEAQ (reference sequence). This CDR3 spans 17 amino acids.

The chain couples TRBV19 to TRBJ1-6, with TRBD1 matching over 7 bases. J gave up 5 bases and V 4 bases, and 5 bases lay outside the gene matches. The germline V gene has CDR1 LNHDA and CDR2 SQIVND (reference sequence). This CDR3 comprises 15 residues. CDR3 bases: TGTGCCAGTAGTAACAACAGGGGTGATAATTCACCCCTCCACTTT. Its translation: CASSNNRGDNSPLHF. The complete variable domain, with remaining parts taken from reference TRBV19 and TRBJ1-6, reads DGGITQSPKYLFRKEGQNVTLSCEQNLNHDAMYWYRQDPGQGLRLIYYSQIVNDFQKGDIAEGYSVSREKKESFPLTVTSAQKNPTAFYLCASSNNRGDNSPLHFGNGTRLTVT.

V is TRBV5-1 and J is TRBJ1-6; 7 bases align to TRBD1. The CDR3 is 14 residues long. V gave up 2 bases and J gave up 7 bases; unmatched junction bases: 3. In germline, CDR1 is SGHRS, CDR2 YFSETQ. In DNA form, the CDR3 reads TGCGCCAGCAGCTTAGGACAGGACAATTCACCCCTCCACTTT. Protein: CASSLGQDNSPLHF. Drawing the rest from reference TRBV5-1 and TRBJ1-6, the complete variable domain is KAGVTQTPRYLIKTRGQQVTLSCSPISGHRSVSWYQQTPGQGLQFLFEYFSETQRNKGNFPGRFSGRQFSNSRSEMNVSTLELGDSALYLCASSLGQDNSPLHFGNGTRLTVT.

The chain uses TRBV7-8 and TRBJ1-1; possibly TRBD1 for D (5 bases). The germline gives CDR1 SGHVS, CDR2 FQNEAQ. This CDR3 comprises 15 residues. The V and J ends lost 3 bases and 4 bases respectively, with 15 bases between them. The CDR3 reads CASSFLGGAATEAFF. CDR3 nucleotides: TGTGCCAGCAGCTTTCTCGGAGGGGCGGCCACTGAAGCTTTCTTT.

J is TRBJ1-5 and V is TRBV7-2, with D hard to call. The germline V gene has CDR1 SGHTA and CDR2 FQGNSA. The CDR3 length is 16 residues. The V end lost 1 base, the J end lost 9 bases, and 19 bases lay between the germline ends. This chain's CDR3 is CASSLGAAGMGRPQHF. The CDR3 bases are TGTGCCAGCAGCTTAGGCGCCGCGGGCATGGGGAGGCCCCAGCATTTT.

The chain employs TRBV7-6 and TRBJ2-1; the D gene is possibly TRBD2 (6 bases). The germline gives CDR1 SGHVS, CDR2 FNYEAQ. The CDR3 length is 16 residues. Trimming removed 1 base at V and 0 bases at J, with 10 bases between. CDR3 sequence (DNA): TGTGCCAGCAGCTTAGGGGAGGAGAGCTCCTACAATGAGCAGTTCTTC. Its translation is CASSLGEESSYNEQFF.

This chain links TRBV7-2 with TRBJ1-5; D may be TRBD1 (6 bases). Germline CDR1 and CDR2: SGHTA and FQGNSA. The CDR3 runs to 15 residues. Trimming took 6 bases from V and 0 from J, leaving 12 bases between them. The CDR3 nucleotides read TGTGCCAGCAGACCGGACAGAAATAGCAATCAGCCCCAGCATTTT. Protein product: CASRPDRNSNQPQHF.

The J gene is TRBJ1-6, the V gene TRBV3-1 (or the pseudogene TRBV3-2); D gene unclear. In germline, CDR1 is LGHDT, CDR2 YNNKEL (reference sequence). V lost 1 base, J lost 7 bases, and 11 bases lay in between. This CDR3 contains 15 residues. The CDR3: CASSQGFLGNSPLHF. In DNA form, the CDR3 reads TGTGCCAGCAGCCAAGGGTTTCTGGGCAATTCACCCCTCCACTTT.

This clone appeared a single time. CDR3 sequence reads: CSADIQETQYF. DNA of the CDR3: TGCAGCGCGGACATCCAAGAGACCCAGTACTTC. The genes are TRBV20-1 and TRBJ2-5, with D perhaps matching TRBD1 (5 bases). The germline V gene has CDR1 DFQATT and CDR2 SNEGSKA (reference sequence). This CDR3 contains 11 residues.

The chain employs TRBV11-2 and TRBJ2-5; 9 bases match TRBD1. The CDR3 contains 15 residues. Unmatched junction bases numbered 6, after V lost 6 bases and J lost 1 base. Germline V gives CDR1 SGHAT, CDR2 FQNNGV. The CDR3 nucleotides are TGTGCCAGCAGACCAAACAGGGGGCTCCAAGAGACCCAGTACTTC. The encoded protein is CASRPNRGLQETQYF.

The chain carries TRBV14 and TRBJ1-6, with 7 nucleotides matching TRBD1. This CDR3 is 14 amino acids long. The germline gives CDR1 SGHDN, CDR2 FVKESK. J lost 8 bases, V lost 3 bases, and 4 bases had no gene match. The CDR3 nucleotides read TGTGCCAGCAGCCAGGACAGGCGGTATTCACCCCTCCACTTT. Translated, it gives CASSQDRRYSPLHF.

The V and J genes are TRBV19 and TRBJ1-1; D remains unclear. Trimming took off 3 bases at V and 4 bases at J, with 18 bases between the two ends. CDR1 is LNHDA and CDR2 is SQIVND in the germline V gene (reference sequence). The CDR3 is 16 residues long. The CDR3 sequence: CASSIFYPGELTEAFF. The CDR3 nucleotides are TGTGCCAGTAGTATTTTCTATCCAGGCGAGCTCACTGAAGCTTTCTTT.

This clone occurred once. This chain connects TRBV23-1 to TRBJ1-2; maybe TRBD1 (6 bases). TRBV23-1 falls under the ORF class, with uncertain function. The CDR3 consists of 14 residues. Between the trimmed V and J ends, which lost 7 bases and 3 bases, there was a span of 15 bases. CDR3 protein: CASTRGPLDYGYTF. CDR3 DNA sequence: TGCGCCAGCACGCGGGGGCCCTTAGACTATGGCTACACCTTC.